The 26 T cell receptor beta chains given below trace back to one sample, sequenced in a study of T-cell reconstitution after alpha-beta-depleted transplantation in children. This sample's TCRbeta library carried unique molecular identifier barcodes. One entry per CDR3 protein results from TCRdb running MiXCR on the PCR reads. Among about a million distinct CDR3 sequences listed, roughly 29% were seen once. Sequenced material: PBMCs, mostly from graft donor cells, taken 360 days after TCRalphabeta/CD19-depleted stem cell transplant. Receptors were obtained from a boy under three years old who had a stem cell transplant for SCID, so the T cells may come from the graft donor.

The V gene is TRBV28, the J gene TRBJ2-4; the match to TRBD2 covers 15 bases. The trim removed 6 bases at V and 7 bases at J, leaving 4 bases unmatched. Germline assignment: CDR1 MDHEN and CDR2 SYDVKM. CDR3 length: 15 residues. CDR3 protein: CASRPGLAGGNIQYF. The CDR3 region has the DNA TGTGCCAGCAGACCGGGACTAGCGGGGGGTAACATTCAGTACTTC.

This clonotype showed up just once. The chain has TRBV19 and TRBJ1-1; D is uncertain. The V and J ends lost 3 bases and 1 base respectively, with 6 bases between them. Germline CDR1 and CDR2: LNHDA and SQIVND (reference sequence). The CDR3 is 13 residues long. CDR3: CASSMGSNTEAFF. The CDR3 nucleotides read TGTGCCAGTAGTATGGGCTCGAACACTGAAGCTTTCTTT.

The chain recombines TRBV2 with TRBJ2-1; 8 bases agree with TRBD1. The CDR3 is 16 amino acids. Germline values: CDR1 SNHLY, CDR2 FYNNEI. Unmatched junction bases numbered 14, after V lost 6 bases and J lost 7 bases. CDR3: CASSDSGQGRRNEQFF. CDR3 bases: TGTGCCAGCAGCGACTCCGGACAGGGTAGAAGGAATGAGCAGTTCTTC.

V is TRBV12-3 or TRBV12-4 and J is TRBJ1-2; TRBD1 aligns across 9 bases. The V and J ends lost 6 bases and 7 bases, in that order; junction bases with no gene match: 6. This CDR3 is 13 amino acids long. The CDR3 region is CASSRTGVGGYTF. The CDR3 DNA reads as TGTGCCAGCAGCCGGACAGGGGTAGGTGGCTACACCTTC.

The table lists this clonotype with a few counts. This chain joins TRBV20-1 and TRBJ2-1, with D unresolved. Trimming stripped 3 bases from V and 3 bases from J, with 12 bases between. This CDR3 has 14 amino acids. The germline gives CDR1 DFQATT, CDR2 SNEGSKA (reference sequence). CDR3 bases: TGCAGTGCTAGGTCAACCCGGATCTACAATGAGCAGTTCTTC. This gives the protein CSARSTRIYNEQFF.

This clonotype came up a few times. The J gene is TRBJ2-2, the V gene TRBV4-3; 9 bases map to TRBD1. The CDR3 runs 15 residues. With V trimmed by 1 base and J by 6 bases, 3 bases remained unmatched. Per germline, CDR1 LGHNA and CDR2 YSLEER. The CDR3 coding sequence is TGCGCCAGCAGCCAAGGGGACAGGGATGCCGGGGAGCTGTTTTTT. Translated: CASSQGDRDAGELFF.

This clonotype was observed a few times. The chain couples TRBV6-5 to TRBJ1-6; TRBD1 is a possible D gene (6 bases). The germline gives CDR1 MNHEY, CDR2 SVGAGI. The CDR3 sequence is 13 residues long. V was cut by 4 bases and J by 14 bases, with 15 bases left in between. The CDR3: CASSFGGGGALHF. The CDR3 DNA reads as TGTGCCAGCAGTTTTGGAGGGGGAGGTGCCCTCCACTTT.

The genes are TRBV10-3 and TRBJ2-7, with TRBD1 matching 8 bases. V gave up 6 bases and J gave up 5 bases; unmatched junction bases: 6. The CDR3 length is 13 residues. Germline values: CDR1 ENHRY, CDR2 SYGVKD. The CDR3 spells CAIRKQGEDEQYF. The CDR3, as DNA: TGTGCCATCAGAAAACAGGGGGAGGACGAGCAGTACTTC.

This chain uses TRBV4-3 with TRBJ2-7; 10 bases agree with TRBD1. The length of the CDR3 is 17 residues. V lost 0 bases, J lost 5 bases, and 10 bases stayed unmatched. Per germline, CDR1 LGHNA and CDR2 YSLEER. The CDR3 protein is CASSQDVKGQGNHEQYF. CDR3 bases: TGCGCCAGCAGCCAAGATGTCAAGGGACAGGGGAACCACGAGCAGTACTTC.

This clonotype appeared a few times. The CDR3 protein is CASSPDGYSSGNTIYF. In DNA form, the CDR3 reads TGTGCCAGCAGCCCGGACGGGTATTCCTCTGGAAACACCATATATTTT. J is TRBJ1-3 and V is TRBV6-2 or TRBV6-3; D gene uncertain. CDR1 is MNHEY, CDR2 SVGEGT, per germline. V was shortened by 6 bases and J by 0 bases, with 15 bases between the two germline ends. There are 16 residues in the CDR3.

This clonotype has just a few counts. The genes are TRBV28 and TRBJ1-4, with unresolved D. Trimming took off 2 bases at V and 0 bases at J, with 7 bases between the two ends. Per the germline V gene, CDR1 is MDHEN and CDR2 is SYDVKM. The CDR3 sequence is 15 residues long. The CDR3 region has the DNA TGTGCCAGCAGTTTAATCAGGACAACTAATGAAAAACTGTTTTTT. Translating it yields CASSLIRTTNEKLFF. The entire variable domain, with the rest obtained from reference TRBV28 and TRBJ1-4, is as follows: DVKVTQSSRYLVKRTGEKVFLECVQDMDHENMFWYRQDPGLGLRLIYFSYDVKMKEKGDIPEGYSVSREKKERFSLILESASTNQTSMYLCASSLIRTTNEKLFFGSGTQLSVL.

This clonotype appeared a few times. The chain uses TRBV5-1 and TRBJ2-7; D gene uncertain. CDR1 SGHRS and CDR2 YFSETQ come from the germline V gene. V was clipped by 0 bases and J by 7 bases, with 11 bases between them. The CDR3 sequence is 13 residues long. The CDR3, as DNA: TGCGCCAGCAGCTTGGATCCGGGTGGGGAGCAGTACTTC. The encoded protein is CASSLDPGGEQYF.

This clonotype was recorded at least ten times. The chain has TRBV2 and TRBJ2-5, with TRBD2 matching over 7 bases. Germline CDR1 is SNHLY and CDR2 is FYNNEI. The V gene end was trimmed by 5 bases and the J gene end by 2 bases; junction bases not matched to a gene: 14. The CDR3 is 17 residues long. CDR3 bases: TGTGCCAGCAGTCCCAGCGCCAGACTAGCAAAACAAGAGACCCAGTACTTC. Its translation: CASSPSARLAKQETQYF.

CDR3 DNA: TGTGCCAGCAGTGAAAGGGTCAGGAACACTGAAGCTTTCTTT. This codes for CASSERVRNTEAFF. J is TRBJ1-1 and V is TRBV2; no definite D call. The CDR3 covers 14 residues. Trimming took 2 bases from V and 1 from J, leaving 8 bases between them. The germline gives CDR1 SNHLY, CDR2 FYNNEI.

The V call is TRBV27, the J call TRBJ2-1, with 8 positions matching TRBD1. Germline CDR1 reads MNHEY; CDR2 reads SMNVEV (reference sequence). The CDR3 length is 15 residues. Trimming at V came to 2 bases and at J to 7 bases, leaving 7 bases not matched to a gene. The CDR3 loop reads CASSLGDRPFNEQFF. The CDR3 DNA is TGTGCCAGCAGTTTAGGGGACAGGCCCTTTAATGAGCAGTTCTTC.

J is TRBJ2-1 and V is TRBV7-2, with TRBD1 identical over 9 bases. Germline CDR1 is SGHTA and CDR2 is FQGNSA. The ends lost 0 bases at V and 7 bases at J; junction bases unmatched: 10. The CDR3 spans 17 residues. This CDR3 is CASSLARGQGFPNEQFF. The DNA of the CDR3 is TGTGCCAGCAGCTTAGCGAGGGGACAGGGTTTCCCAAATGAGCAGTTCTTC.

This chain joins TRBV7-3 and TRBJ2-1; TRBD2 matches at 8 bases. The germline V gene encodes CDR1 SGHTA and CDR2 FQGTGA. The CDR3 contains 16 residues. J was trimmed by 7 bases and V by 3 bases; bases with no gene match: 11. For the CDR3, the DNA is TGTGCCAGCAGCTTGACGGGGGGGATTTCCCTGAATGAGCAGTTCTTC. This codes for CASSLTGGISLNEQFF.

The chain combines TRBV30 with TRBJ2-2; D uncertain. Per the germline V gene, CDR1 is GTSNPN and CDR2 is SVGIG (reference sequence). V was cut by 2 bases and J by 7 bases, with 11 bases left in between. This CDR3 contains 13 residues. The CDR3 sequence: CAWSLTFGGELFF. In DNA form, the CDR3 reads TGTGCCTGGAGTCTCACGTTTGGCGGGGAGCTGTTTTTT. Full variable domain (missing parts from reference TRBV30 and TRBJ2-2): SQTIHQWPATLVQPVGSPLSLECTVEGTSNPNLYWYRQAAGRGLQLLFYSVGIGQISSEVPQNLSASRPQDRQFILSSKKLLLSDSGFYLCAWSLTFGGELFFGEGSRLTVL.

The V call is TRBV29-1, the J call TRBJ2-3; D uncertain. Trimming removed 6 bases at V and 1 base at J, with 17 bases between. The CDR3 totals 15 residues. Germline V gene data show CDR1 as SQVTM and CDR2 as ANQGSEA. The CDR3 loop reads CSVGTLQVGTDTQYF. Written as DNA, the CDR3 is TGCAGCGTGGGCACCCTGCAGGTCGGCACAGATACGCAGTATTTT.

This clonotype has only a few counts. V gene TRBV18 combines with J gene TRBJ2-1; D might be TRBD2 (5 bases). The V and J ends lost 2 bases and 6 bases respectively, with 11 bases between them. The CDR3 is made up of 14 amino acids. Germline assignment: CDR1 KGHSH and CDR2 LQKENI. This CDR3 is CASSPGGPLNEQFF. In DNA, the CDR3 is TGTGCCAGCTCACCAGGAGGCCCCCTCAATGAGCAGTTCTTC.

This clonotype occurred a few times. The V call is TRBV5-1, the J call TRBJ2-3; the match to TRBD1 covers 8 bases. CDR1 is SGHRS, CDR2 YFSETQ, per germline. This CDR3 comprises 16 residues. J lost 1 base, V lost 4 bases, and 8 bases had no gene match. CDR3 amino acids: CASSLWTGLGTDTQYF. For the CDR3, the DNA is TGCGCCAGCAGCCTGTGGACAGGGTTGGGCACAGATACGCAGTATTTT.

This clonotype was seen ten or more times. The rearrangement joins TRBV11-1 to TRBJ2-7; 7 nucleotides align to TRBD1. This CDR3 contains 18 residues. The V segment lost 5 bases and the J segment 2 bases; nucleotides outside the gene matches: 18. From germline, CDR1 is SGHAT and CDR2 FQDESV (reference sequence). CDR3 nucleotide sequence: TGTGCCAGCAGCCCCTCATCAGTGGGACAGCGGACTCCCTACGAGCAGTACTTC. Protein product: CASSPSSVGQRTPYEQYF.

This clonotype showed up just a few times. The genes are TRBV6-1 and TRBJ2-7; D is perhaps TRBD2 (6 bases). V shed 1 base and J shed 1 base, with 11 bases lying between them. This CDR3 comprises 15 residues. Germline-derived CDR1 and CDR2 are MNHNS and SASEGT. The CDR3 nucleotides read TGTGCCAGCAGTGAAGGTGGAGGGGCGTCCTACGAGCAGTACTTC. Protein product: CASSEGGGASYEQYF.

The chain has TRBV6-1 and TRBJ1-1, with D uncertain. Germline CDR1 is MNHNS and CDR2 is SASEGT. The CDR3 covers 16 residues. Deletions cut 6 bases from V and 1 base from J, with 18 bases between. This CDR3 reads CASSPDLPPGNTEAFF. CDR3 nucleotide sequence: TGTGCCAGCAGCCCCGACCTCCCACCTGGGAACACTGAAGCTTTCTTT.

The V gene is TRBV12-3 or TRBV12-4, the J gene TRBJ1-5; 7 nucleotides match TRBD1. The CDR3 has 14 amino acids. Germline trimming cut 6 bases from V and 5 bases from J; bases unmatched to any gene: 7. In DNA, the CDR3 is TGTGCCAGCAGCCCCCGACAGGGTGATCAGCCCCAGCATTTT. Its protein is CASSPRQGDQPQHF.

This clonotype was counted between two and nine times. This chain connects TRBV9 to TRBJ1-2; TRBD1 aligns across 7 bases. V trimming: 0 bases; J trimming: 7 bases; junction bases outside the gene matches: 15. From germline, CDR1 is SGDLS and CDR2 YYNGEE. This CDR3 region has 17 residues. The DNA of the CDR3 is TGTGCCAGCAGCGTAGATACAGTCGGTACAGGGGTGGGTGGCTACACCTTC. Its translation: CASSVDTVGTGVGGYTF.